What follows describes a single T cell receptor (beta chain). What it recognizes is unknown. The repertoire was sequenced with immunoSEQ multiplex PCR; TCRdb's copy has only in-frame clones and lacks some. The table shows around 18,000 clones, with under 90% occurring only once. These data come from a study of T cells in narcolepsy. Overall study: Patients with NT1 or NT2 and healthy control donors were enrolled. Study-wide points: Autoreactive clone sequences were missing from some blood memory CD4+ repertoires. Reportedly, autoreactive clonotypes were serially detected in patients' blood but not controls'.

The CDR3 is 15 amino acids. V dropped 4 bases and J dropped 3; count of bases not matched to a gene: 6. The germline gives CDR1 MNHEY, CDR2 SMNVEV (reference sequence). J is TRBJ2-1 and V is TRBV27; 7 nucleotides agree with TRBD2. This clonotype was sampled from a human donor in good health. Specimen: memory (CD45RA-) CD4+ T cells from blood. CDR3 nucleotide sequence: TGTGCCAGCAGTTCCAGCGGGGTCCTCTACAATGAGCAGTTCTTC. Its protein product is CASSSSGVLYNEQFF.